This passage covers 4 T cell receptor beta chains from one sample sequenced in a study of PD-1 blockade in classical Hodgkin lymphoma. Clones were read by immunoSEQ multiplex PCR, and TCRdb kept only the in-frame ones, dropping some. In the table there are 15,000 to 20,000 clones, approximately 86% of which are singletons. Described time point: newly diagnosed, previously untreated cHL patient sample. Sequenced material: peripheral blood mononuclear cells (PBMCs). All receptors come from a human donor with classical Hodgkin lymphoma.

The V call is TRBV19, the J call TRBJ2-7; the D gene is possibly TRBD2 (5 bases). The CDR3 extends over 16 amino acids. Trimming took off 5 bases at V and 8 bases at J, with 25 bases between the two ends. Germline V gene lookup returns CDR1 LNHDA and CDR2 SQIVND (reference sequence). Here the CDR3 reads CASSPLWSGQPTKQYF. CDR3 DNA sequence: TGTGCCAGTAGTCCCCTTTGGAGCGGCCAGCCTACGAAGCAGTACTTC.

The chain uses TRBV5-1 and TRBJ1-2; D gene ambiguous. Germline-derived CDR1 and CDR2 are SGHRS and YFSETQ. Trimming pared 4 bases from V and 0 bases from J, leaving 10 bases between. The CDR3 sequence is 14 residues long. The CDR3 DNA reads TGCGCCAGCAGCAAGGACGGTACTAACTATGGCTACACCTTC. It encodes CASSKDGTNYGYTF. Full variable domain (rest looked up from reference TRBV5-1 and TRBJ1-2): KAGVTQTPRYLIKTRGQQVTLSCSPISGHRSVSWYQQTPGQGLQFLFEYFSETQRNKGNFPGRFSGRQFSNSRSEMNVSTLELGDSALYLCASSKDGTNYGYTFGSGTRLTVV.

This sequence joins TRBV9 and TRBJ1-3; D may be TRBD1 (5 bases). Germline V gene data show CDR1 as SGDLS and CDR2 as YYNGEE. The CDR3 loop spans 17 amino acids. Trimming left V 2 bases short and J 1 base short, with 16 bases between. CDR3 amino acids: CASSVAGFGGSGNTIYF. CDR3 DNA sequence: TGTGCCAGCAGCGTTGCAGGGTTCGGGGGATCTGGAAACACCATATATTTT.

The V gene is TRBV14, the J gene TRBJ1-3, with D possibly TRBD1 on 5 matching bases. Trimming shortened V by 1 base and J by 0 bases, and 13 bases separated the two germline ends. This CDR3 comprises 17 residues. CDR1 is SGHDN, CDR2 FVKESK, per germline. The CDR3 is CASSQAGRRFSGNTIYF. The CDR3 DNA is TGTGCCAGCAGCCAAGCGGGACGGAGATTCTCTGGAAACACCATATATTTT.